This T cell receptor beta chain is drawn from a study of blood T cell repertoires in COVID-19. In the study overall: The samples span acute and convalescent COVID-19 from the United States, Italy and Spain. In each case, the material was cDNA or gDNA derived from T cells, B-cell-depleted T cells, or PBMCs.

As originally analysed: Estimation of nucleated cell counts relied on the amplification of reference gene primers. Profiled with immunoSEQ multiplex PCR; TCRdb holds only in-frame clones, not every one. The V and J calls and clone size were taken over from that table, and D and trimming were inferred from the DNA. The top ten hold around 2.9% of the sample, which has roughly 150,000 clones, around 89% seen once. Sequenced: peripheral blood. The receptor was derived from a man in his 60s with acute or convalescent COVID-19.

CDR3 sequence: CASSLVSGYGYTF. The CDR3 bases are TGTGCCAGCAGCTTAGTGTCGGGGTATGGCTACACCTTC. This chain connects TRBV7-9 to TRBJ1-2; no clear D gene. The CDR3 is 13 residues long. Germline V CDR1 and CDR2: SEHNR, FQNEAQ (reference sequence). Deletions cut 1 base from V and 5 bases from J, with 8 bases between.